Presented here are 28 T cell receptor beta chains from one specimen sequenced in a study of shared T cell receptors in the human thymus. The protocol was immunoSEQ multiplex PCR, while the TCRdb copy is restricted to in-frame clones and leaves out a portion. Found here are some 720,000 clones, roughly 90% of them singletons; the top ten hold around 0.0099%. The sample also formed part of further work on human thymus T cells.

The sample consisted of thymocytes. These receptors were taken from a boy less than two years old with a congenital heart defect.

This chain uses TRBV13 with TRBJ1-1; D is possibly TRBD1 (6 bases). V was pared by 7 bases and J by 7 bases, with 16 bases between. Per the germline V gene, CDR1 is PRHDT and CDR2 is FYEKMQ (reference sequence). This CDR3 is 13 amino acids long. This CDR3 reads CASTPGGAIEAFF. The CDR3 coding sequence is TGTGCCAGCACCCCCGGGGGGGCCATTGAAGCTTTCTTT.

This clone was picked up one time. The sample has other DNA sequences that encode this CDR3 too. The chain employs TRBV27 and TRBJ2-7; 10 bases match TRBD1. The CDR3 is 14 residues long. J was trimmed by 4 bases and V by 5 bases; bases with no gene match: 5. Per the germline V gene, CDR1 is MNHEY and CDR2 is SMNVEV (reference sequence). The CDR3 sequence: CASSPRDRGYEQYF. CDR3 DNA sequence: TGTGCCAGCAGTCCCCGGGACAGGGGATACGAGCAGTACTTC.

The chain is built from TRBV9 and TRBJ2-2, with a tentative D call TRBD2 (5 bases). Germline loops: CDR1 SGDLS, CDR2 YYNGEE. V was pared by 3 bases and J by 4 bases, with 25 bases between. The CDR3 is made up of 19 amino acids. The CDR3: CASSGSYPRGGPATGELFF. The CDR3 DNA follows: TGTGCCAGCAGCGGATCCTACCCCCGGGGTGGACCAGCCACCGGGGAGCTGTTTTTT.

V gene TRBV15 combines with J gene TRBJ2-2; TRBD2 matches at 7 bases. Germline V gene sequence: CDR1 LNHNV, CDR2 YYDKDF (reference sequence). V lost 0 bases and J lost 4; bases outside the gene matches: 11. This CDR3 is built from 18 residues. CDR3: CATSRDYPRGSVTGELFF. CDR3 sequence (DNA): TGTGCCACCAGCAGAGATTACCCCCGCGGGAGTGTCACCGGGGAGCTGTTTTTT.

The CDR3, as DNA: TGTGCCAGTAGTCCCGACAGGGCGGCGGGGGAGCTGTTTTTT. This codes for CASSPDRAAGELFF. The rearrangement joins TRBV19 to TRBJ2-2, with 7 positions matching TRBD1. With V trimmed by 5 bases and J by 8 bases, 8 bases remained unmatched. Per the germline V gene, CDR1 is LNHDA and CDR2 is SQIVND (reference sequence). This CDR3 has 14 residues. Filled out from reference TRBV19 and TRBJ2-2, the complete variable domain reads DGGITQSPKYLFRKEGQNVTLSCEQNLNHDAMYWYRQDPGQGLRLIYYSQIVNDFQKGDIAEGYSVSREKKESFPLTVTSAQKNPTAFYLCASSPDRAAGELFFGEGSRLTVL.

The chain's CDR3 is CAWSTHPSGRFHEQFF. The CDR3 coding sequence is TGTGCCTGGAGTACCCACCCTAGCGGGAGGTTCCATGAGCAGTTCTTC. This sequence joins TRBV30 and TRBJ2-1; 11 bases map to TRBD2. The CDR3 is 16 residues long. CDR1 is GTSNPN and CDR2 is SVGIG in the germline V gene (reference sequence). The V gene end was trimmed by 2 bases and the J gene end by 8 bases; junction bases not matched to a gene: 11.

This rearrangement joins TRBV11-3 to TRBJ2-3; perhaps TRBD2 as D (5 bases). The V and J ends lost 1 base and 2 bases respectively, with 16 bases between them. The CDR3 contains 17 residues. Germline CDR1 and CDR2: SGHNT and YENEEA. CDR3 sequence: CASSLGPQRSSTDTQYF. CDR3 sequence (DNA): TGTGCCAGCAGCTTAGGTCCACAGCGGTCCTCCACAGATACGCAGTATTTT.

The V gene is TRBV18, the J gene TRBJ2-7, with 7 positions matching TRBD2. Germline assignment: CDR1 KGHSH and CDR2 LQKENI. The CDR3 runs to 13 residues. Trimming at V came to 0 bases and at J to 7 bases, leaving 3 bases not matched to a gene. This chain's CDR3 is CASSPPGGGEQYF. The CDR3 nucleotides are TGTGCCAGCTCACCACCAGGCGGGGGAGAGCAGTACTTC.

V usage is TRBV7-9 and J usage is TRBJ2-3, with TRBD2 matching over 7 bases. Germline-derived CDR1 and CDR2 are SEHNR and FQNEAQ (reference sequence). The length of the CDR3 is 15 residues. V shed 1 base and J 4 bases; nucleotides not matched to a gene: 5. This chain's CDR3 is CASSLVRLAADTQYF. The CDR3 coding sequence is TGTGCCAGCAGCTTAGTCCGGCTAGCGGCAGATACGCAGTATTTT.

As to this clone: Other DNA sequences in the same sample also yield this CDR3. This sequence joins TRBV25-1 and TRBJ2-7; D is possibly TRBD1 (6 bases). V was trimmed by 4 bases and J by 4 bases, leaving 11 bases between them. Per germline, CDR1 MGHDK and CDR2 SYGVNS. This CDR3 spans 13 amino acids. CDR3 sequence: CASSGDKVYEQYF. DNA for the CDR3: TGTGCCAGCAGTGGGGACAAGGTTTACGAGCAGTACTTC.

The V and J genes are TRBV29-1 and TRBJ2-1, with 15 bases fitting TRBD2. V lost 0 bases, J lost 7 bases, and 19 bases stayed unmatched. This CDR3 spans 21 amino acids. The V gene's germline CDR1 is SQVTM and CDR2 ANQGSEA. CDR3 sequence reads: CSVEDPLPRTSGRAELNEQFF. DNA of the CDR3: TGCAGCGTTGAAGACCCCCTCCCAAGGACTAGCGGGAGGGCCGAGTTAAATGAGCAGTTCTTC.

This clone was observed a handful of times. This chain connects TRBV5-1 to TRBJ2-1, with 13 bases fitting TRBD2. Per germline, CDR1 SGHRS and CDR2 YFSETQ. The ends lost 3 bases at V and 2 bases at J; junction bases unmatched: 11. CDR3 size: 19 residues. The CDR3: CASSSRTSGRLVAYNEQFF. The DNA of the CDR3 is TGCGCCAGCAGCTCACGGACTAGCGGGAGATTGGTGGCCTACAATGAGCAGTTCTTC.

This clone was recorded once. The chain couples TRBV5-4 to TRBJ2-7; TRBD2 matches 9 bases. Germline lookup yields CDR1 SGHNT and CDR2 YYREEE (reference sequence). V lost 4 bases, J lost 2 bases, and 7 bases stayed unmatched. This CDR3 spans 15 amino acids. This CDR3 is CASSVLAGPAYEQYF. As DNA, the CDR3 is TGTGCCAGCAGCGTCCTAGCGGGGCCCGCCTACGAGCAGTACTTC.

The rearrangement joins TRBV2 to TRBJ2-3, with 8 bases lining up with TRBD1. V lost 3 bases, J lost 6 bases, and 11 bases stayed unmatched. The CDR3 loop spans 16 amino acids. Germline CDR1 SNHLY, CDR2 FYNNEI. The CDR3 region is CASSEGTGPEGDTQYF. The DNA of the CDR3 is TGTGCCAGCAGTGAGGGGACAGGCCCGGAGGGGGATACGCAGTATTTT.

This clone came up once. The V and J genes are TRBV28 and TRBJ2-4, with 11 nucleotides matching TRBD1. The CDR3 extends over 22 amino acids. Trimming cost V 5 bases and J 0 bases; bases outside gene matches: 21. The germline CDR1 and CDR2 sequences are MDHEN and SYDVKM. CDR3 in amino acids: CASSPHDGDRGWFRLAKNIQYF. The CDR3 DNA follows: TGTGCCAGCAGTCCCCATGACGGGGACAGGGGGTGGTTCAGATTAGCCAAAAACATTCAGTACTTC.

This clone was found a few times. The V gene is TRBV7-9, the J gene TRBJ2-1; D may be TRBD2 (6 bases). V was pared by 2 bases and J by 12 bases, with 20 bases between. The CDR3 sequence is 15 residues long. Germline lookup yields CDR1 SEHNR and CDR2 FQNEAQ (reference sequence). CDR3 residues: CASSLRSSDETGQFF. In DNA, the CDR3 is TGTGCCAGCAGCTTAAGGTCTAGCGACGAGACCGGGCAGTTCTTC.

The chain uses TRBV7-6 and TRBJ1-2; no firm D call. Trimming shortened V by 5 bases and J by 3 bases, and 10 bases separated the two germline ends. CDR1 and CDR2 (germline): SGHVS, FNYEAQ. The CDR3 extends over 13 amino acids. The CDR3 bases are TGTGCCAGCAGCCCGACTCCGCACTATGGCTACACCTTC. This translates into CASSPTPHYGYTF.

The chain combines TRBV7-8 with TRBJ2-3, with D possibly TRBD2 on 5 matching bases. The V end lost 1 base, the J end lost 1 base, and 9 bases lay between the germline ends. The CDR3 consists of 15 residues. Germline CDR1 SGHVS, CDR2 FQNEAQ. The CDR3 nucleotides are TGTGCCAGCAGCTTAGTCGGGATGGGCACAGATACGCAGTATTTT. Its protein is CASSLVGMGTDTQYF.

This clone appeared once. This rearrangement joins TRBV27 to TRBJ2-7; D may be TRBD2 (6 bases). Germline V gene data show CDR1 as MNHEY and CDR2 as SMNVEV (reference sequence). The CDR3 totals 15 residues. V was trimmed by 3 bases and J by 7 bases, leaving 19 bases between them. CDR3 residues: CASSLDGTHHREQYF. CDR3 nucleotide sequence: TGTGCCAGCAGTTTGGACGGGACTCATCATCGTGAGCAGTACTTC.

The gene calls are TRBV5-4 and TRBJ2-3, with 10 bases lining up with TRBD2. With 1 base clipped from V and 0 bases from J, the junction kept 5 bases outside the gene matches. Germline V gene lookup returns CDR1 SGHNT and CDR2 YYREEE (reference sequence). The CDR3 runs 17 residues. As DNA, the CDR3 is TGTGCCAGCAGCTTGCCTAGCGGGAGTCCTAGCACAGATACGCAGTATTTT. It yields the protein CASSLPSGSPSTDTQYF. The complete variable domain, with remaining parts taken from reference TRBV5-4 and TRBJ2-3, reads ETGVTQSPTHLIKTRGQQVTLRCSSQSGHNTVSWYQQALGQGPQFIFQYYREEENGRGNFPPRFSGLQFPNYSSELNVNALELDDSALYLCASSLPSGSPSTDTQYFGPGTRLTVL.

CDR3 in amino acids: CASSPRGVAGGGKQFF. The CDR3 nucleotides read TGTGCCAGCAGCCCGCGTGGGGTGGCAGGGGGTGGCAAGCAGTTCTTC. The gene calls are TRBV4-2 and TRBJ2-1; 7 bases agree with TRBD1. Germline-derived CDR1 and CDR2 are LGHNA and YNFKEQ. V shed 4 bases, J shed 11 bases, and the junction held 17 bases outside the gene matches. The CDR3 is 16 residues long.

This chain uses TRBV6-5 with TRBJ2-7, with TRBD2 as a possible D gene (6 bases). The CDR3 is 15 amino acids. Trimming removed 5 bases from V and 6 bases from J, with 20 bases in between. CDR1 and CDR2 (germline): MNHEY, SVGAGI. CDR3 region: CASSRRGLAAPEQYF. CDR3 DNA sequence: TGTGCCAGCAGTAGGCGGGGACTTGCGGCACCCGAGCAGTACTTC.

This clone was seen only once. The chain carries TRBV5-8 and TRBJ1-2, with D unclear. With 1 base removed from V and 2 bases from J, the gap between germline ends came to 9 bases. CDR3 length: 14 amino acids. Germline V CDR1 and CDR2: SGHTS, YDEGEE. CDR3 in amino acids: CASSLQPGNYGYTF. Written as DNA, the CDR3 is TGTGCCAGCAGCTTGCAACCCGGGAACTATGGCTACACCTTC.

V is TRBV28 and J is TRBJ2-7; D is unresolved. Trimming pared 6 bases from V and 2 bases from J, leaving 11 bases between. Germline CDR1 is MDHEN and CDR2 is SYDVKM. The CDR3 is made up of 13 amino acids. The CDR3 reads CASRARMAYEQYF. Here the CDR3 DNA reads TGTGCCAGCAGGGCCCGTATGGCCTACGAGCAGTACTTC.

The chain employs TRBV19 and TRBJ1-4, with D unresolved. V dropped 7 bases and J dropped 4 bases, with 10 bases sitting between them. The CDR3 consists of 13 residues. Germline-derived CDR1 and CDR2 are LNHDA and SQIVND (reference sequence). CDR3 residues: CASKPTSNEKLFF. The CDR3 DNA reads as TGTGCCAGTAAACCCACAAGTAATGAAAAACTGTTTTTT.

This chain links TRBV30 with TRBJ1-2, with D possibly TRBD1 on 6 matching bases. This CDR3 region has 14 residues. Germline loops: CDR1 GTSNPN, CDR2 SVGIG (reference sequence). Trimming shortened V by 5 bases and J by 3 bases, and 16 bases separated the two germline ends. The DNA for the CDR3 is TGTGCCTGGGAGGGTTTAAGGGGGTACTATGGCTACACCTTC. Translating gives CAWEGLRGYYGYTF.

This sequence joins TRBV7-8 and TRBJ2-2, with 7 bases fitting TRBD2. The germline V gene encodes CDR1 SGHVS and CDR2 FQNEAQ. CDR3 length: 16 amino acids. J was trimmed by 4 bases and V by 0 bases; bases with no gene match: 5. CDR3 DNA: TGTGCCAGCAGCTTAGCGGGAGGGCCCGTCACCGGGGAGCTGTTTTTT. This gives the protein CASSLAGGPVTGELFF.

This rearrangement joins TRBV7-9 to TRBJ2-7; maybe TRBD2 (6 bases). The CDR3 has 13 amino acids. V lost 3 bases and J lost 6, with 12 bases in between. CDR1 and CDR2 from the germline V gene are SEHNR and FQNEAQ (reference sequence). This CDR3 reads CASSFSSVPEQYF. CDR3 sequence (DNA): TGTGCCAGCAGCTTCTCTAGCGTGCCCGAGCAGTACTTC.